These 10 T cell receptor beta chains came from one sample sequenced in a study of T cell responses to AZD1222 COVID-19 vaccine. Profiling relied on immunoSEQ multiplex PCR, and the TCRdb table lists in-frame clones only, not all of them. The data hold over 75,000 clones, with roughly nine tenths observed a single time. The sample here was peripheral blood, taken 28 days after the second AZD1222 dose. These receptors all come from an adult who received the AZD1222 COVID-19 vaccine.

Concerning this clone: The sample holds other DNA sequences that translate to the same CDR3. The chain recombines TRBV14 with TRBJ1-2; 9 bases match TRBD1. Trimming removed 6 bases from V and 6 bases from J; junction bases left unmatched: 5. This CDR3 spans 13 amino acids. Germline CDR1 SGHDN, CDR2 FVKESK. The CDR3 DNA is TGTGCCAGCAGTCCCCGGACAGGGGATGGCTACACCTTC. Residues: CASSPRTGDGYTF.

This clone was recorded only once. J is TRBJ2-5 and V is TRBV7-9, with 12 bases matching TRBD1. The CDR3 sequence is 17 residues long. Unmatched junction bases numbered 12, after V lost 4 bases and J lost 6 bases. The germline V gene has CDR1 SEHNR and CDR2 FQNEAQ (reference sequence). The CDR3 sequence is CASSSSGTGGARKTQYF. As DNA, the CDR3 is TGTGCCAGCAGCTCCTCCGGGACAGGGGGCGCAAGGAAGACCCAGTACTTC.

The chain links TRBV3-1 (or the pseudogene TRBV3-2) to TRBJ2-7; D is unresolved. The CDR3 has 14 amino acids. Per the germline V gene, CDR1 is LGHDT and CDR2 is YNNKEL (reference sequence). Trimming pared 0 bases from V and 0 bases from J, leaving 6 bases between. Here the CDR3 reads CASSQDASSYEQYF. In DNA, the CDR3 is TGTGCCAGCAGCCAAGATGCGAGCTCCTACGAGCAGTACTTC.

The rearrangement joins TRBV13 to TRBJ2-3, with D hard to call. The CDR3 length is 14 residues. Trimming pared 5 bases from V and 4 bases from J, leaving 13 bases between. CDR1 PRHDT and CDR2 FYEKMQ come from the germline V gene (reference sequence). CDR3 loop: CASSQDQRPDTQYF. The CDR3 DNA reads as TGTGCCAGCAGCCAGGACCAGCGCCCAGATACGCAGTATTTT.

The rearrangement uses TRBV9 and TRBJ2-7, with TRBD2 identical over 11 bases. The CDR3 totals 19 residues. Germline assignment: CDR1 SGDLS and CDR2 YYNGEE. J lost 6 bases, V lost 0 bases, and 17 bases had no gene match. This chain's CDR3 is CASSVEWVWLAGGKGEQYF. The CDR3 region has the DNA TGTGCCAGCAGCGTAGAATGGGTCTGGCTAGCGGGGGGAAAGGGCGAGCAGTACTTC.

The J gene is TRBJ2-2, the V gene TRBV4-1, with D possibly TRBD1 on 6 matching bases. The CDR3 sequence is 16 residues long. The germline V and J ends were trimmed by 3 bases and 6 bases, with 17 bases remaining between them. Germline-derived CDR1 and CDR2 are MGHRA and YSYEKL. CDR3 sequence: CASSHSRGDEAGELFF. The CDR3 DNA reads as TGCGCCAGCAGCCACAGCAGGGGCGATGAGGCCGGGGAGCTGTTTTTT.

The CDR3 loop is CASSSGLALYNEQFF. The CDR3 nucleotides are TGTGCCAGCTCATCGGGACTAGCGCTATACAATGAGCAGTTCTTC. The chain carries TRBV7-8 and TRBJ2-1; 10 nucleotides match TRBD2. Germline V gene data show CDR1 as SGHVS and CDR2 as FQNEAQ. V shed 8 bases, J shed 4 bases, and the junction held 8 bases outside the gene matches. The CDR3 spans 15 residues.

This chain joins TRBV7-3 and TRBJ2-1, with 13 bases fitting TRBD2. V shed 3 bases, J shed 0 bases, and the junction held 5 bases outside the gene matches. The CDR3 totals 18 residues. Germline V lookup: CDR1 SGHTA, CDR2 FQGTGA. The CDR3 DNA reads TGTGCCAGCAGCTTGGGACTAGCGGGGATTCCCTCCTACAATGAGCAGTTCTTC. This sequence encodes CASSLGLAGIPSYNEQFF.

The gene calls are TRBV3-1 (or the pseudogene TRBV3-2) and TRBJ1-4; D possibly corresponds to TRBD1 (6 bases). CDR3 length: 14 residues. V lost 6 bases to trimming and J lost 2 bases, with 10 bases between them. Germline V CDR1 and CDR2: LGHDT, YNNKEL (reference sequence). As DNA, the CDR3 is TGTGCCAGCAGTTTCGGACAGACTAATGAAAAACTGTTTTTT. This sequence encodes CASSFGQTNEKLFF.

This chain links TRBV12-3 or TRBV12-4 with TRBJ1-1; no clear D. The CDR3 spans 12 residues. Trimming cost V 6 bases and J 0 bases, with 5 bases left between them. In DNA, the CDR3 is TGTGCCAGCAGAAGATTGAACACTGAAGCTTTCTTT. This sequence encodes CASRRLNTEAFF.